Each of the 32 T cell receptor beta chains below was sequenced from the same sample in a study of CD8 T cells in ankylosing spondylitis. From the 5' RACE reads, TCRdb called clonotypes with MiXCR, one entry per CDR3 protein. This sample has over 100,000 distinct CDR3 sequences; roughly an eighth occur once, and the top ten carry around 4.1%. Material for sequencing was blood, either unsorted or a sorted T cell fraction (not recorded which). All receptors come from a female donor with ankylosing spondylitis or in good health (not recorded which).

This clonotype was seen many times. V and J are TRBV6-1 and TRBJ1-1; unclear D gene. The CDR3 has 14 residues. Trimming removed 6 bases from V and 5 bases from J, with 16 bases in between. Per the germline V gene, CDR1 is MNHNS and CDR2 is SASEGT. The CDR3 DNA sequence: TGTGCCAGCAGCCCCTCAGCGGGCCGGACTGAAGCTTTCTTT. Amino acid sequence: CASSPSAGRTEAFF.

This clonotype came up many times. V is TRBV4-2 and J is TRBJ1-4, with a possible D match to TRBD1 (5 bases). Trimming removed 5 bases at V and 0 bases at J, with 13 bases between. The CDR3 totals 16 residues. From germline, CDR1 is LGHNA and CDR2 YNFKEQ. CDR3 sequence reads: CASSGWGGATNEKLFF. CDR3 nucleotides: TGTGCCAGCAGCGGGTGGGGCGGTGCAACTAATGAAAAACTGTTTTTT.

This clonotype was picked up many times. This sequence joins TRBV7-9 and TRBJ2-7; D call uncertain. V was shortened by 7 bases and J by 3 bases, with 16 bases between the two germline ends. Per the germline V gene, CDR1 is SEHNR and CDR2 is FQNEAQ (reference sequence). CDR3 length: 14 residues. The CDR3 DNA sequence: TGTGCCAGCACCACTCAAGGGAATTTCTACGAGCAGTACTTC. Translation: CASTTQGNFYEQYF.

There are many counts of this clonotype. The CDR3 spells CASSWTAGTGTYEQYF. CDR3 DNA sequence: TGCGCCAGCAGCTGGACCGCCGGGACAGGGACCTACGAGCAGTACTTC. The chain couples TRBV5-1 to TRBJ2-7; 9 bases align to TRBD1. Germline values: CDR1 SGHRS, CDR2 YFSETQ. This CDR3 is 16 amino acids long. J lost 2 bases, V lost 3 bases, and 9 bases had no gene match.

This clonotype was counted many times. This rearrangement joins TRBV12-3 or TRBV12-4 to TRBJ2-1; weak D call: TRBD2 (5 bases). The CDR3 loop spans 15 amino acids. Trimming stripped 2 bases from V and 7 bases from J, with 15 bases between. In DNA form, the CDR3 reads TGTGCCAGCAGTTTACTGGGCTTGAGGGTAAATGAGCAGTTCTTC. The encoded protein is CASSLLGLRVNEQFF.

In this sample, this clonotype turned up many times. V gene TRBV7-8 combines with J gene TRBJ2-3; D is ambiguous. This CDR3 spans 14 amino acids. Trimming stripped 5 bases from V and 0 bases from J, with 9 bases between. Germline V gene sequence: CDR1 SGHVS, CDR2 FQNEAQ. CDR3 loop: CASSPIPSTDTQYF. The CDR3, as DNA: TGTGCCAGCAGCCCCATACCTAGCACAGATACGCAGTATTTT.

This clonotype has ten or more counts. V is TRBV7-9 and J is TRBJ1-5; D not resolved. Trimming left V 1 base short and J 5 bases short, with 3 bases between. The CDR3 totals 12 residues. CDR1 SEHNR and CDR2 FQNEAQ come from the germline V gene (reference sequence). The CDR3 DNA is TGTGCCAGCAGCTTAGGGTATCAGCCCCAGCATTTT. It specifies CASSLGYQPQHF.

This clonotype showed up many times. The rearrangement uses TRBV4-2 and TRBJ1-1, with D unclear. The CDR3 loop spans 13 amino acids. Trimming shortened V by 4 bases and J by 6 bases, and 12 bases separated the two germline ends. CDR1 and CDR2 from the germline V gene are LGHNA and YNFKEQ. The CDR3 nucleotides read TGTGCCAGCAGCCCCCGGATAAAGTCTGAAGCTTTCTTT. Residues: CASSPRIKSEAFF.

This clonotype was counted at least ten times. This chain links TRBV13 with TRBJ1-5; D might be TRBD1 (5 bases). The CDR3 totals 15 residues. CDR1 PRHDT and CDR2 FYEKMQ come from the germline V gene (reference sequence). V lost 5 bases, J lost 6 bases, and 17 bases lay in between. The CDR3 sequence is CASSRGRPSGQPQHF. The CDR3 DNA sequence: TGTGCCAGCAGCCGGGGGAGGCCCTCTGGTCAGCCCCAGCATTTT.

The chain recombines TRBV27 with TRBJ2-7; 10 bases are a match to TRBD1. Losses at the gene ends were 2 bases for V and 4 bases for J; bases not matched to a gene: 5. Per the germline V gene, CDR1 is MNHEY and CDR2 is SMNVEV (reference sequence). CDR3 size: 15 residues. CDR3 in amino acids: CASSLGQGVFYEQYF. The CDR3 bases are TGTGCCAGCAGTTTAGGACAGGGGGTATTTTACGAGCAGTACTTC.

This clonotype has ten or more counts. The gene calls are TRBV12-3 or TRBV12-4 and TRBJ2-5; TRBD2 is a possible D gene (7 bases). CDR3 length: 14 residues. With 6 bases removed from V and 5 bases from J, the gap between germline ends came to 16 bases. DNA of the CDR3: TGTGCCAGCAGGAGCGAGGGGGGGGACGAGACCCAGTACTTC. It translates to CASRSEGGDETQYF.

This clonotype showed up many times. The chain employs TRBV20-1 and TRBJ1-3; 12 bases match TRBD1. The CDR3 runs to 17 residues. The ends lost 4 bases at V and 1 base at J; junction bases unmatched: 8. Germline V gives CDR1 DFQATT, CDR2 SNEGSKA (reference sequence). In DNA form, the CDR3 reads TGCAGTGCTACGGGACAGGGGGCAGTCCGGTCTGGAAACACCATATATTTT. It specifies CSATGQGAVRSGNTIYF.

A remark on this clonotype: This is likely a read error, given that the CDR3 carries no conserved phenylalanine or tryptophan at its end. The chain couples TRBV12-3 or TRBV12-4 to TRBJ1-5; D perhaps matches TRBD1 (5 bases). The CDR3 covers 15 residues. With 6 bases removed from V and 4 bases from J, the gap between germline ends came to 16 bases. The DNA for the CDR3 is TGTGCCAGCAGACCGACAGTTCCTCCAAATCAGCCCCAGCATTAT. It is translated as CASRPTVPPNQPQHY.

This rearrangement joins TRBV2 to TRBJ2-5; 11 nucleotides agree with TRBD2. V shed 6 bases, J shed 4 bases, and the junction held 16 bases outside the gene matches. This CDR3 has 18 amino acids. Germline V gene lookup returns CDR1 SNHLY and CDR2 FYNNEI. The CDR3 spells CASRIGTSGPPVGETQYF. In nucleotides, the CDR3 is TGTGCCAGCAGGATAGGGACTAGCGGACCTCCAGTGGGAGAGACCCAGTACTTC.

This clonotype was seen many times. CDR3 coding DNA: TGCAGCGTTCGGGACCCCAGGTCAGATACGCAGTATTTT. Translation: CSVRDPRSDTQYF. The rearrangement links TRBV29-1 to TRBJ2-3; perhaps D is TRBD1 or TRBD2 (5 bases each). The germline V gene encodes CDR1 SQVTM and CDR2 ANQGSEA. This CDR3 region has 13 residues. Trimming stripped 5 bases from V and 4 bases from J, with 13 bases between.

Ten or more counts support this clonotype. The chain carries TRBV3-1 and TRBJ2-1; 10 bases line up with TRBD2. The V gene's germline CDR1 is LGHDT and CDR2 YNNKEL (reference sequence). The V segment lost 0 bases and the J segment 12 bases; nucleotides outside the gene matches: 11. The CDR3 is made up of 16 amino acids. The DNA of the CDR3 is TGTGCCAGCAGCCAAGATCCTACTAGCGGGAATCGTGGGCAGTTCTTC. It specifies CASSQDPTSGNRGQFF.

This clonotype was detected ten times or more. J is TRBJ2-4 and V is TRBV5-5; D remains unclear. V was cut by 4 bases and J by 0 bases, with 11 bases left in between. The CDR3 consists of 15 residues. Germline assignment: CDR1 SGHKS and CDR2 YYEKEE (reference sequence). In nucleotides, the CDR3 is TGTGCCAGCAGCCCCAGCTTCCTAGCCAAAAACATTCAGTACTTC. Its translation: CASSPSFLAKNIQYF.

This clonotype was recorded many times. This sequence joins TRBV5-1 and TRBJ2-3; D call uncertain. The CDR3 is 16 amino acids. The germline V gene has CDR1 SGHRS and CDR2 YFSETQ. The V gene lost 3 bases and the J gene lost 2 bases, with 16 bases spanning the gap. This chain's CDR3 is CASSYLSGYPTDTQYF. The CDR3 DNA sequence: TGCGCCAGCAGCTATCTAAGTGGCTACCCCACAGATACGCAGTATTTT.

This clonotype was counted ten times or more. The gene calls are TRBV20-1 and TRBJ2-7, with 11 bases aligning to TRBD1. The trim removed 5 bases at V and 3 bases at J, leaving 12 bases unmatched. Germline-derived CDR1 and CDR2 are DFQATT and SNEGSKA (reference sequence). The CDR3 contains 16 residues. CDR3 bases: TGCAGTGCTCCCTGGATAGGGACAGGGGGTTTCTACGAGCAGTACTTC. Encoded protein: CSAPWIGTGGFYEQYF.

The sample holds many counts of this clonotype. The chain is built from TRBV18 and TRBJ1-1; possible D gene TRBD1, 5 bases. Trimming cost V 0 bases and J 3 bases, with 11 bases left between them. The CDR3 is 15 residues long. Germline CDR1 is KGHSH and CDR2 is LQKENI. The CDR3 here is CASSPPAMGDTEAFF. DNA of the CDR3: TGTGCCAGCTCACCACCGGCAATGGGGGACACTGAAGCTTTCTTT.

The table lists this clonotype with many counts. This sequence joins TRBV7-8 and TRBJ1-4, with D unclear. The CDR3 runs to 16 residues. V was clipped by 1 base and J by 0 bases, with 9 bases between them. Germline CDR1 reads SGHVS; CDR2 reads FQNEAQ. The CDR3 sequence: CASSLGGFATNEKLFF. The CDR3 DNA sequence: TGTGCCAGCAGCTTAGGCGGGTTTGCAACTAATGAAAAACTGTTTTTT.

This clonotype was found many times. The gene calls are TRBV20-1 and TRBJ2-5; tentative D call: TRBD2 (5 bases). The CDR3 consists of 15 residues. V was shortened by 5 bases and J by 1 base, with 17 bases between the two germline ends. Germline V lookup: CDR1 DFQATT, CDR2 SNEGSKA (reference sequence). CDR3 nucleotide sequence: TGCAGTGCTCCCTTAGGCAGCGGACTCCAAGAGACCCAGTACTTC. It yields the protein CSAPLGSGLQETQYF.

This clonotype was detected many times. This rearrangement joins TRBV5-1 to TRBJ1-1; no clear D. The V end was cut by 4 bases, the J end by 2 bases, with 6 bases between. Germline V gene data show CDR1 as SGHRS and CDR2 as YFSETQ. CDR3 length: 12 amino acids. In nucleotides, the CDR3 is TGCGCCAGCAGCGTCAGAAACACTGAAGCTTTCTTT. It encodes CASSVRNTEAFF.

This clonotype was recorded many times. This chain connects TRBV6-6 to TRBJ2-1; D is ambiguous. The V end was cut by 7 bases, the J end by 2 bases, with 9 bases between. The germline V gene has CDR1 MNHNY and CDR2 SVGAGI (reference sequence). This CDR3 region has 13 residues. The CDR3 DNA reads TGTGCCAGCACCCTTCTCGCCTACAATGAGCAGTTCTTC. It yields the protein CASTLLAYNEQFF.

This clonotype was observed many times. The rearrangement uses TRBV12-3 or TRBV12-4 and TRBJ1-1, with a possible D match to TRBD1 (6 bases). CDR3 length equals 16 residues. V was shortened by 3 bases and J by 0 bases, with 14 bases between the two germline ends. In nucleotides, the CDR3 is TGTGCCAGCAGTTTCGGTGGGGGGCGCATGAACACTGAAGCTTTCTTT. Translating it yields CASSFGGGRMNTEAFF.

At least ten counts were recorded for this clonotype. The gene calls are TRBV20-1 and TRBJ1-5; D perhaps matches TRBD1 (6 bases). Germline values: CDR1 DFQATT, CDR2 SNEGSKA (reference sequence). The CDR3 covers 20 residues. Trimming removed 3 bases at V and 3 bases at J, with 30 bases between. Written as DNA, the CDR3 is TGCAGTGCTAGCCGGTCCCTCCAGGGGCGCTCAGTGAGACTCAATCAGCCCCAGCATTTT. Protein product: CSASRSLQGRSVRLNQPQHF.

V and J are TRBV10-1 and TRBJ2-7, with a possible D match to TRBD1 (5 bases). The length of the CDR3 is 15 residues. The V gene lost 4 bases and the J gene lost 1 base, with 14 bases spanning the gap. Germline CDR1 reads WNHNN; CDR2 reads SYGVQD (reference sequence). The CDR3 is CASSVGVGRSYEQYF. The CDR3 region has the DNA TGCGCCAGCAGTGTAGGGGTCGGACGGTCCTACGAGCAGTACTTC.

The chain has TRBV20-1 and TRBJ1-1, with 7 nucleotides matching TRBD1. The CDR3 is made up of 16 amino acids. The germline V gene has CDR1 DFQATT and CDR2 SNEGSKA (reference sequence). Trimming cost V 0 bases and J 3 bases; bases outside gene matches: 10. The CDR3: CSARDPTGAEYTEAFF. The CDR3 nucleotides read TGCAGTGCTAGAGATCCCACAGGGGCTGAATACACTGAAGCTTTCTTT.

This clonotype was counted ten times or more. V and J are TRBV5-1 and TRBJ1-4; 11 nucleotides line up with TRBD1. The CDR3 totals 15 residues. CDR1 is SGHRS and CDR2 is YFSETQ in the germline V gene. The V gene end was trimmed by 3 bases and the J gene end by 7 bases; junction bases not matched to a gene: 5. The CDR3 DNA is TGCGCCAGCAGCTCTCTGGGGACAGGGGGTGAAAAACTGTTTTTT. Its protein is CASSSLGTGGEKLFF.

Many counts were recorded for this clonotype. This sequence joins TRBV20-1 and TRBJ1-2; 9 bases match TRBD1. Per germline, CDR1 DFQATT and CDR2 SNEGSKA (reference sequence). CDR3 length equals 13 residues. V trimming: 5 bases; J trimming: 8 bases; junction bases outside the gene matches: 9. The CDR3 bases are TGCAGTGCTGCTACCGGGACAGGGAAAGGCTACACCTTC. Protein sequence: CSAATGTGKGYTF.

This clonotype was recorded at least ten times. This chain connects TRBV7-2 to TRBJ2-2; TRBD2 aligns across 11 bases. V lost 6 bases to trimming and J lost 5 bases; unmatched junction nucleotides: 2. This CDR3 comprises 14 residues. The germline CDR1 and CDR2 sequences are SGHTA and FQGNSA. The CDR3 here is CASSVAGGTGELFF. CDR3 coding DNA: TGTGCCAGCAGTGTAGCGGGAGGGACCGGGGAGCTGTTTTTT.

This clonotype was observed many times. The chain has TRBV5-1 and TRBJ1-4; D unresolved. V shed 2 bases and J shed 5 bases, with 13 bases lying between them. CDR1 is SGHRS, CDR2 YFSETQ, per germline. This CDR3 has 15 residues. CDR3 sequence (DNA): TGCGCCAGCAGCTTTGGAGACTCTGGAAATGAAAAACTGTTTTTT. It is translated as CASSFGDSGNEKLFF. The variable domain in full, completed from reference TRBV5-1 and TRBJ1-4, reads KAGVTQTPRYLIKTRGQQVTLSCSPISGHRSVSWYQQTPGQGLQFLFEYFSETQRNKGNFPGRFSGRQFSNSRSEMNVSTLELGDSALYLCASSFGDSGNEKLFFGSGTQLSVL.